A single sample is the source of the 25 T cell receptor beta chains below, sequenced in a study of blood T cell repertoires in COVID-19. Libraries were prepared by immunoSEQ multiplex PCR; TCRdb keeps only in-frame clonotypes and omits some of them. The repertoire consists of 250,000 to 300,000 clones, with around four fifths occurring once and the leading ten covering approximately 5.3%. Sequencing was performed on peripheral blood. The source is a man at least 80 years old with acute or convalescent COVID-19.

The CDR3 nucleotides are TGCGCCAGCAGTGAAGCGGGACAGGGTTTTTACGAGCAGTACTTC. Translating it yields CASSEAGQGFYEQYF. The rearrangement uses TRBV10-2 and TRBJ2-7, with 9 positions matching TRBD1. The V and J ends lost 3 bases and 4 bases, in that order; junction bases with no gene match: 7. Germline V gene lookup returns CDR1 WSHSY and CDR2 SAAADI. CDR3 size: 15 residues.

The chain combines TRBV7-3 with TRBJ2-7; 8 bases line up with TRBD2. Germline-derived CDR1 and CDR2 are SGHTA and FQGTGA. This CDR3 spans 14 amino acids. The ends lost 0 bases at V and 2 bases at J; junction bases unmatched: 0. CDR3 sequence (DNA): TGTGCCAGCAGCTTAACAGCGGGGGCCTACGAGCAGTACTTC. It encodes CASSLTAGAYEQYF. The full variable domain, its missing parts supplied by reference TRBV7-3 and TRBJ2-7, is GAGVSQTPSNKVTEKGKYVELRCDPISGHTALYWYRQSLGQGPEFLIYFQGTGAADDSGLPNDRFFAVRPEGSVSTLKIQRTERGDSAVYLCASSLTAGAYEQYFGPGTRLTVT.

J is TRBJ2-3 and V is TRBV6-1, with D perhaps matching TRBD2 (5 bases). Germline assignment: CDR1 MNHNS and CDR2 SASEGT. V dropped 3 bases and J dropped 2 bases, with 24 bases sitting between them. The CDR3 has 19 residues. The CDR3 DNA sequence: TGTGCCAGCAGTGATCCCGGAGGACGGAGCGTTTTATACACAGATACGCAGTATTTT. This encodes CASSDPGGRSVLYTDTQYF.

This chain connects TRBV19 to TRBJ1-6; 7 bases match TRBD1. Trimming cost V 7 bases and J 7 bases; bases outside gene matches: 13. The CDR3 has 16 amino acids. In germline, CDR1 is LNHDA, CDR2 SQIVND (reference sequence). CDR3 DNA sequence: TGTGCCAGTACTACGAGATACAGGGGTTCAAATTCACCCCTCCACTTT. Protein product: CASTTRYRGSNSPLHF.

The V and J genes are TRBV7-3 and TRBJ2-7, with 8 bases matching TRBD2. CDR1 SGHTA and CDR2 FQGTGA come from the germline V gene. The CDR3 loop spans 17 amino acids. V was pared by 4 bases and J by 1 base, with 12 bases of the junction left unmatched. The CDR3 DNA is TGTGCCAGCAGCTCCCCTTTCGTGGCGGGAGGTTCCTACGAGCAGTACTTC. This codes for CASSSPFVAGGSYEQYF.

The chain combines TRBV28 with TRBJ2-3; a weak D match, TRBD2 (6 bases). In germline, CDR1 is MDHEN, CDR2 SYDVKM. The CDR3 is made up of 15 amino acids. Trimming stripped 3 bases from V and 2 bases from J, with 12 bases between. The CDR3 DNA reads as TGTGCCAGCAGTTTCCCCGGGAGATACACAGATACGCAGTATTTT. Residues: CASSFPGRYTDTQYF.

V and J are TRBV28 and TRBJ2-1; 11 bases agree with TRBD1. Looked up from germline, CDR1 is MDHEN and CDR2 is SYDVKM. The CDR3 has 15 residues. V lost 4 bases and J lost 7; bases outside the gene matches: 6. CDR3 DNA sequence: TGTGCCAGCAGTTCGGACAGGGGGCGCAGGAATGAGCAGTTCTTC. This codes for CASSSDRGRRNEQFF.

The rearrangement joins TRBV30 to TRBJ2-7; a weak D match, TRBD2 (6 bases). This CDR3 contains 12 residues. V lost 6 bases, J lost 1 base, and 10 bases lay in between. The V gene's germline CDR1 is GTSNPN and CDR2 SVGIG (reference sequence). This CDR3 reads CACLGLSYEQYF. The CDR3 DNA sequence: TGTGCCTGTTTGGGACTTTCCTACGAGCAGTACTTC.

J is TRBJ1-2 and V is TRBV15, with D maybe TRBD1 (6 bases). The CDR3 consists of 16 residues. Trimming pared 0 bases from V and 3 bases from J, leaving 14 bases between. The germline V gene has CDR1 LNHNV and CDR2 YYDKDF (reference sequence). CDR3 nucleotide sequence: TGTGCCACCAGCAGAGATGAGAGGGGGAGTTACTATGGCTACACCTTC. Translating gives CATSRDERGSYYGYTF.

V and J are TRBV7-9 and TRBJ2-1; the D gene is possibly TRBD2 (6 bases). Trimming cost V 5 bases and J 3 bases, with 14 bases left between them. The CDR3 consists of 15 residues. Per germline, CDR1 SEHNR and CDR2 FQNEAQ (reference sequence). CDR3 nucleotides: TGTGCCAGCAGCGCCTCGGGACTCTTCTACAATGAGCAGTTCTTC. Translated, it gives CASSASGLFYNEQFF.

The CDR3 loop is CASSSGRGRMETQYF. CDR3 sequence (DNA): TGTGCCAGCAGCTCGGGACGGGGGAGAATGGAGACCCAGTACTTC. This chain joins TRBV11-3 and TRBJ2-5; D possibly corresponds to TRBD2 (6 bases). The CDR3 totals 15 residues. Germline loops: CDR1 SGHNT, CDR2 YENEEA. Trimming stripped 4 bases from V and 5 bases from J, with 17 bases between.

This rearrangement joins TRBV11-2 to TRBJ2-3, with 8 bases that match TRBD1. CDR3 size: 15 residues. V lost 5 bases, J lost 5 bases, and 9 bases stayed unmatched. Germline CDR1 SGHAT, CDR2 FQNNGV. The CDR3, as DNA: TGTGCCAGCAGCCGGACAGGGCAGCAGCGAGATACGCAGTATTTT. Protein sequence: CASSRTGQQRDTQYF.

The V call is TRBV3-1 (or the pseudogene TRBV3-2), the J call TRBJ2-5, with TRBD2 matching 9 bases. Germline loops: CDR1 LGHDT, CDR2 YNNKEL (reference sequence). J gave up 7 bases and V 3 bases, and 9 bases lay outside the gene matches. The length of the CDR3 is 15 residues. This CDR3 is CASSHDAGGTWTQYF. The CDR3 DNA sequence: TGTGCCAGCAGCCATGATGCGGGGGGGACATGGACCCAGTACTTC.

The chain employs TRBV6-1 and TRBJ1-4, with a weak D call TRBD1 (6 bases). The germline V gene has CDR1 MNHNS and CDR2 SASEGT. There are 14 residues in the CDR3. The V and J ends lost 8 bases and 2 bases respectively, with 12 bases between them. The CDR3 DNA is TGTGCCAGCTCGGACAGCCCTACTAATGAAAAACTGTTTTTT. This codes for CASSDSPTNEKLFF.

DNA of the CDR3: TGTGCCAGCAGTTTAAGGAACAACAGGGGCAATGAGCAGTTCTTC. This codes for CASSLRNNRGNEQFF. The chain carries TRBV28 and TRBJ2-1; 7 bases align to TRBD1. The V and J ends lost 2 bases and 6 bases, in that order; junction bases with no gene match: 7. The CDR3 totals 15 residues. Germline V gene sequence: CDR1 MDHEN, CDR2 SYDVKM.

This chain uses TRBV9 with TRBJ2-1; 8 positions match TRBD2. CDR3 length: 19 residues. J gave up 3 bases and V 0 bases, and 14 bases lay outside the gene matches. CDR1 is SGDLS and CDR2 is YYNGEE in the germline V gene. In DNA, the CDR3 is TGTGCCAGCAGCGTAGTAGGCGCGGGATACGGGAGGGGCTACAATGAGCAGTTCTTC. Translated: CASSVVGAGYGRGYNEQFF.

The rearrangement links TRBV5-1 to TRBJ2-1, with 8 bases lining up with TRBD2. Germline V gives CDR1 SGHRS, CDR2 YFSETQ. The CDR3 is 15 residues long. V shed 4 bases and J 0 bases; nucleotides not matched to a gene: 3. This CDR3 is CASSATSGSYNEQFF. CDR3 in DNA: TGCGCCAGCAGCGCAACTAGCGGCTCCTACAATGAGCAGTTCTTC.

The CDR3 reads CASSFVQGEAFF. CDR3 nucleotides: TGTGCCAGCAGCTTCGTACAGGGAGAGGCTTTCTTT. The J gene is TRBJ1-1, the V gene TRBV7-2; TRBD1 might be the D (6 bases). Looked up from germline, CDR1 is SGHTA and CDR2 is FQGNSA. Trimming cost V 3 bases and J 11 bases, with 13 bases left between them. This CDR3 comprises 12 residues.

The genes are TRBV9 and TRBJ1-6, with TRBD1 identical over 9 bases. Germline CDR1 reads SGDLS; CDR2 reads YYNGEE. Trimming took 4 bases from V and 9 from J; bases not matched to a gene: 11. The CDR3 sequence is 16 residues long. CDR3 DNA sequence: TGTGCCAGCAGCTTCGGGACAGGGTCCTCTACTTCACCCCTCCACTTT. Translated: CASSFGTGSSTSPLHF.

V and J are TRBV19 and TRBJ2-1; 12 positions match TRBD2. Looked up from germline, CDR1 is LNHDA and CDR2 is SQIVND (reference sequence). This CDR3 contains 18 residues. V was clipped by 4 bases and J by 8 bases; unmatched bases: 15. The CDR3 nucleotides read TGTGCCAGTAGTACGAACCCATACGGACTAGCGGGATGGGATGAGCAGTTCTTC. Translation gives CASSTNPYGLAGWDEQFF.

V and J are TRBV11-3 and TRBJ2-7; D not certain. There are 13 residues in the CDR3. The germline V gene has CDR1 SGHNT and CDR2 YENEEA. Trimming took 5 bases from V and 5 from J, leaving 13 bases between them. CDR3 residues: CASSRNSLNEQYF. The CDR3 DNA reads TGTGCCAGCAGCAGGAACAGTCTAAACGAGCAGTACTTC.

V is TRBV7-2 and J is TRBJ2-1; 10 bases fit TRBD2. With V trimmed by 8 bases and J by 6 bases, 7 bases remained unmatched. The germline CDR1 and CDR2 sequences are SGHTA and FQGNSA. This CDR3 is 14 amino acids long. The CDR3 nucleotides read TGTGCCAGCGGACCTAGCGGGAGCAGCAATGAGCAGTTCTTC. The encoded protein is CASGPSGSSNEQFF.

The V and J genes are TRBV5-8 and TRBJ2-1, with TRBD1 identical over 11 bases. The CDR3 has 15 residues. Trimming cost V 2 bases and J 5 bases; bases outside gene matches: 3. CDR1 SGHTS and CDR2 YDEGEE come from the germline V gene. The CDR3 DNA is TGTGCCAGCAGCTTCGGACAGGGGGCAAACAATGAGCAGTTCTTC. Its translation is CASSFGQGANNEQFF.

This chain joins TRBV5-6 and TRBJ1-2; the D is unclear. The germline V gene encodes CDR1 SGHDT and CDR2 YYEEEE. This CDR3 comprises 13 residues. Between the trimmed V and J ends, which lost 1 base and 3 bases, there was a span of 7 bases. The CDR3 DNA sequence: TGTGCCAGCAGCTTGATGCAGGACTATGGCTACACCTTC. The encoded protein is CASSLMQDYGYTF.

The chain couples TRBV11-2 to TRBJ1-2; D is perhaps TRBD1 (5 bases). V was pared by 2 bases and J by 4 bases, with 14 bases between. CDR3 length: 15 amino acids. Germline lookup yields CDR1 SGHAT and CDR2 FQNNGV. The CDR3 DNA sequence: TGTGCCAGCAGCTTATTAGTGGGACTGAGCTATGGCTACACCTTC. Translated: CASSLLVGLSYGYTF.